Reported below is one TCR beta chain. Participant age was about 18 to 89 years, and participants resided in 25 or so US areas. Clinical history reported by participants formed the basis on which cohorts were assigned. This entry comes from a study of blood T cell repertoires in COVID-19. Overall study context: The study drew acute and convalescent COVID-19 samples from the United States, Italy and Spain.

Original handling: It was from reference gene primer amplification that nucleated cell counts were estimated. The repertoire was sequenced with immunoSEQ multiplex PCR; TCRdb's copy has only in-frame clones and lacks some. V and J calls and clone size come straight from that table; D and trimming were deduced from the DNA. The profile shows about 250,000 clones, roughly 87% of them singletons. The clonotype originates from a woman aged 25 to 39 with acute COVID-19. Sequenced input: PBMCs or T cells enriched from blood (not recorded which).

For the CDR3, the DNA is TGTGCCAGCAGTGCCGGGACAGAGAACACTGAAGCTTTCTTT. This gives the protein CASSAGTENTEAFF. The V and J genes are TRBV2 and TRBJ1-1; 7 nucleotides align to TRBD1. The CDR3 contains 14 residues. With 4 bases clipped from V and 1 base from J, the junction kept 3 bases outside the gene matches. From germline, CDR1 is SNHLY and CDR2 FYNNEI.